This TCR beta chain was sequenced during a study of cytomegalovirus exposure and HLA in healthy donors (TCRdb year 2017). Notes on the research overall: According to an earlier analysis of several hundred of the donors, about 179 million T cells yielded over 90 million unique TCR beta sequences and about 300 Gb of sequence data. An early release covering just under 650 HLA-typed donors comprised 250 to 350 gigabases of sequencing data and around 86 million unique TCR sequences. The genetic ancestry cluster associated with self-reported Caucasian donors included over 80% of the 300 to 450 genotyped donors. The aim of the study was to test whether cataloging public T cell receptors could identify signatures of past pathogen exposure. Using immunosequencing, the study profiled T cell repertoires from about 650 subjects and related those repertoires to cytomegalovirus serostatus. Along with the roughly 670-subject first cohort, a separate validation cohort of over a hundred different subjects was used. High-throughput TCR immunosequencing, statistical association of individual TCRs with disease status, and machine learning were combined to predict cytomegalovirus infection status. A later analysis re-analyzed previously published TCR beta repertoires from 660 or so donors and added high-resolution HLA genotyping to study TCR occurrence patterns. In the later analysis, no new phenotypic data were used to find candidate immune exposures; instead, reliance was placed on TCR beta sequences and their occurrence across donors. An earlier analysis of around 540 of the donors applied high-throughput TCR beta sequencing to assess whether each TCR beta V gene segment acted as functional or pseudogenic. Donor age, sex, ethnicity and CMV serostatus were compiled alongside the repertoire data. A later genetic analysis used genome-wide SNP genotypes for about 60% of the roughly 700 donors, treating that subset as a discovery cohort. All discovery cohort repertoires had been generated on a single sequencing platform. HLA typing covered class I and class II loci at four-digit resolution. The number of typed donors differed by locus: roughly 629-630 for A, B, C, DRB1 and DQB1; some 500 for DQA1; fewer than 610 for DPA1; and some 450 for DPB1. About five DR-DQ haplotypes were treated as single units for association and clustering because of strong linkage in the cohort. On average, around 200,000 unique TCR beta nucleotide sequences were sequenced per donor among 300 to 500 genotyped donors of the cohort, with roughly 18% of those sequences being non-productive.

In the case of this clone: The antigen it binds to is not known. One base away there is no much larger clone; base qualities are not given.

Library method: the immunoSEQ multiplex PCR assay. For the multiplex PCR, a mixture combining 60 forward primers for TCR Vbeta segments and 13 reverse primers for TCR Jbeta segments was used. The CDR3 region of rearranged TCR beta genes was amplified from genomic DNA by a multiplex PCR assay. On the Illumina HiSeq System, the amplified TCR beta libraries were sequenced as 87-base-pair reads. As for how the authors treated the data: A later analysis counted tens of millions of unique TCR beta chains across the 500 to 850 repertoires, and some 11 million of these chains were shared by at least two donors. Raw reads were error-corrected and collapsed into unique sequences with a nearest-neighbor algorithm that merged closely related sequences to remove PCR and sequencing errors. CDR3 sequences were aligned to IMGT reference sequences to assign V, D and J gene segments. For a sequence to be retained, a match of at least six nucleotides was required to both a V gene segment and a J gene segment. Rearrangements were classified as productive when the CDR3 lacked stop codons and remained in frame with V and J, and all other rearrangements were classified as non-productive. Following IMGT convention, CDR3 was defined as the stretch from the second conserved V-encoded cysteine up to the conserved J-encoded phenylalanine. In an earlier analysis of around 570 of the donors, sequences lacking an unambiguous match to a single V gene segment were excluded. In an earlier analysis of some 590 of the donors, V segments were called functional above 56.7% productive rearrangements and were called segregating when the between-donor standard deviation exceeded 5%. A statistical classification framework was developed to diagnose cytomegalovirus status using the catalog of TCR beta chain sequences. In a later analysis, V and J genes were assigned by comparing TCR nucleotide sequences against IMGT/GENE-DB human TR gene sequences. Using the TCRdist pipeline, a later analysis assigned CDR3 sequences along with most-parsimonious VDJ recombination scenarios. In a later analysis, each TCR beta chain was defined by its CDR3 amino acid sequence together with its V-gene family, and reads without a unique V-gene family were excluded. In a later analysis, 450 to 600 highly shared, low-generation-probability nucleotide sequences were removed to address suspected cross-contamination and a sequencing artifact. In a later analysis, a clonal expansion index was calculated for each public chain from normalized within-repertoire ranks of inferred template counts. A later analysis computed generation probabilities with a VDJ recombination model fitted to out-of-frame rearrangements, and checked the results against IGoR. In a later analysis, hypergeometric tests were used to score TCR-TCR, TCR-HLA and TCR-CMV co-occurrence, with a repertoire-size bias correction applied to TCR pairs. A later analysis estimated false discovery rates by permuting HLA or CMV assignments 20 times. In a later analysis, co-occurring TCRs were grouped using DBSCAN, and TCRdist sequence similarity was added for clustering within HLA-allele-positive subsets. Repertoires with fewer than 30,000 or more than 120,000 public chains, plus five repertoires with anomalous nucleotide sharing, were excluded from co-occurrence clustering. Here the immuneACCESS table is served through TCRdb, limited to in-frame sequences with V and J called. Missing clones are a known gap in these copies; in checked studies unresolved V genes cover under half, and the rest lacks a known reason. The V and J calls and clone size were taken over from that table, and D and trimming were inferred from the DNA. The sample table contains 90,000 to 100,000 clones; only one count was recorded for more than 70% of them. The ten largest account for roughly 19% of the sample.

The cohort was made up of 500 to 850 healthy bone marrow donors. At the time of sampling, all cohort members were nominally healthy, though unrecorded immune exposures were likely present. The donor tested CMV seropositive and was one of the 289 seropositive cohort members. A peripheral blood sample was provided by each donor, and peripheral blood mononuclear cells were used for TCR beta sequencing. Genomic DNA extraction from the blood cell samples was performed with the Qiagen DNeasy Blood Extraction Kit. Broad study findings and their caveats: HLA typing was unavailable for some donors at each locus, so association tests used only the typed subset. A few of the identified cytomegalovirus-associated TCR beta chains were confirmed in vitro to be specific for cytomegalovirus antigens. A later analysis associated 16,951 TCR beta sequences with specific HLA alleles at a false discovery rate of 0.05. A total of around 150 TCR beta chains were listed by the study as associated with cytomegalovirus. A later genetic analysis reported fewer N-insertions in productive TCRs among donors in an Asian-associated ancestry cluster than the roughly 640-donor mean. V-gene and J-gene trimming of TCR beta chains was associated with a missense DCLRE1C variant in a later genetic analysis, and the association was replicated in an independent cohort. A cluster of highly shared sequence variants was judged likely to represent a technical artifact of the sequencing pipeline. The earlier analysis of a few hundred of the donors excluded approximately 15 rarely observed V segments, including chromosome 9 orphons, because counts were too low. It was suggested by the authors that the approach could potentially be generalized to other disease states and immunological phenotypes. Immune exposure information for the cohort was limited to CMV serostatus. In a later analysis, the rate of TCR association differed among HLA loci, with DRB1 alleles having the most associated TCRs and HLA-C alleles having the fewest. A further reported finding was that TCR beta sequences accurately predicted the HLA-A and HLA-B alleles for most subjects in the first cohort. Most TCR sequences were observed very rarely across donors, whereas some public TCRs were present in many individuals. In both the original and validation cohorts, the classifier was reported to diagnose cytomegalovirus status with high specificity and sensitivity. An earlier analysis of around 500 of the donors showed that most TCR beta V segments appeared in productive rearrangements either about 87% or about 30% of the time, which broadly matched IMGT annotations. In a later analysis, HLA-associated TCR beta chains showed more clonal expansion and lower generation probabilities than non-associated chains that were equally common. Linkage disequilibrium might explain the correlated functional status among segregating V segments, but an unknown experimental factor could not be excluded. Presence/absence analyses assumed roughly uniform sequencing depth across donors, an assumption that may not hold. According to a later analysis, parvovirus B19, influenza, CMV and Epstein-Barr virus appeared linked to several top co-occurrence clusters. Only TCR beta chains were sequenced in this cohort, and the absence of alpha or paired-chain data limited detectable features. When HLA alleles, especially DR and DQ, strongly co-occurred, TCR associations were difficult to assign to individual alleles. According to a later analysis, most CMV-associated TCR beta chains appeared to be HLA-restricted, and the HLA associations seemed to be driven largely by CMV exposure.

Sequencing was carried out using PBMCs. This receptor was obtained from a woman aged 60-75 years in good health and CMV-seropositive.

This receptor carries the CDR3 CANPQGLDSPLHF. The bases read TGTGCCAATCCTCAGGGTTTGGATTCACCCCTCCACTTT. The V gene is TRBV2 and the J gene is TRBJ1-6; the D gene is perhaps TRBD1, from 5 matching bases. The CDR3, from cysteine to phenylalanine, totals 13 residues. The read is trimmed to its CDR3 DNA, 39 bases read in frame from base 1. At the junction V is shortened by 10 bases and J by 8 bases, with 15 bases in between. CDR1 SNHLY and CDR2 FYNNEI are derived from the germline V gene.